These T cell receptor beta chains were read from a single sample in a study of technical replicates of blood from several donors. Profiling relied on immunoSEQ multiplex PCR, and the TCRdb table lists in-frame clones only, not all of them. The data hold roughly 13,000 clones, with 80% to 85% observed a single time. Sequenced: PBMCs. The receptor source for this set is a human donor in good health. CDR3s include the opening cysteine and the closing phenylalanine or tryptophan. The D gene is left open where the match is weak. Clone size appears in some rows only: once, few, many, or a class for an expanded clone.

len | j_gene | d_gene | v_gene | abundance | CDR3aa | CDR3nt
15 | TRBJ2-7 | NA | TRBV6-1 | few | CASSEDHGGWDEQYF | TGTGCCAGCAGTGAAGACCACGGAGGGTGGGACGAGCAGTACTTC
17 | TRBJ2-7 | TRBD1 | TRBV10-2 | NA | CASSEFKLDRVKSEQYF | TGCGCCAGCAGTGAGTTTAAATTGGACAGGGTTAAGTCCGAGCAGTACTTC
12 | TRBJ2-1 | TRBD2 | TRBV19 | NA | CASKGLAGGQFF | TGTGCCAGTAAGGGACTAGCGGGAGGGCAGTTCTTC
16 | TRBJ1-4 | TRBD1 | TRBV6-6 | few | CASSQGQGKGAEKLFF | TGTGCCAGCAGTCAGGGACAGGGGAAAGGGGCCGAAAAACTGTTTTTT
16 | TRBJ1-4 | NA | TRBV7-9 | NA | CASSLAAQGEKEKLFF | TGTGCCAGCAGCTTAGCGGCACAGGGAGAGAAGGAAAAACTGTTTTTT
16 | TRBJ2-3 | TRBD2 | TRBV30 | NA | CACIAGEPTSTDTQYF | TGTGCCTGCATAGCGGGAGAACCAACTAGCACAGATACGCAGTATTTT
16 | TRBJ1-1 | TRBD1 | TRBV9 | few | CASSVDRGLKGTEAFF | TGTGCCAGCAGCGTAGACAGGGGGCTGAAGGGCACTGAAGCTTTCTTT
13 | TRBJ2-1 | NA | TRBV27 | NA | CASSFTLNSEQFF | TGTGCCAGCAGTTTTACGCTGAACTCTGAGCAGTTCTTC
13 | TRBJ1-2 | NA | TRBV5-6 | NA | CASSLPEGYGYTF | TGTGCCAGCAGCTTACCAGAGGGCTATGGCTACACCTTC
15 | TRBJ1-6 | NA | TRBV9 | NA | CASSADSYYNSPLHF | TGTGCCAGCAGCGCGGACAGCTACTATAATTCACCCCTCCACTTT
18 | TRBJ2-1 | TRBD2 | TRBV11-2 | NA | CASSSGLAGGPLYNEQFF | TGTGCCAGCAGCTCAGGACTAGCGGGAGGGCCGCTTTACAATGAGCAGTTCTTC
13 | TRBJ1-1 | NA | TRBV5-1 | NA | CASSAGGGTEAFF | TGCGCCAGCAGCGCGGGGGGGGGCACTGAAGCTTTCTTT
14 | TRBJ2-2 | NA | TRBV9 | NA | CASSSLTRGGELFF | TGTGCCAGCAGCTCACTGACCCGAGGGGGGGAGCTGTTTTTT
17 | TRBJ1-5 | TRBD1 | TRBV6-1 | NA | CASSEAQGSYSNQPQHF | TGTGCCAGCAGTGAAGCACAGGGGTCATATAGCAATCAGCCCCAGCATTTT
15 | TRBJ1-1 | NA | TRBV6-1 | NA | CASSEGPHTNTEAFF | TGTGCCAGCAGTGAAGGGCCCCACACCAACACTGAAGCTTTCTTT
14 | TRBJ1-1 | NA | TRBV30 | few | CAWSMGALYTEAFF | TGTGCCTGGAGTATGGGGGCTCTTTACACTGAAGCTTTCTTT
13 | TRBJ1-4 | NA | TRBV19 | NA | CASSIVSNEKLFF | TGTGCCAGTAGTATCGTCTCCAATGAAAAACTGTTTTTT
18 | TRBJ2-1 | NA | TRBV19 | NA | CASSIVPNRRSRSPEQFF | TGTGCCAGTAGTATAGTCCCCAACCGCCGAAGTAGATCCCCTGAGCAGTTCTTC
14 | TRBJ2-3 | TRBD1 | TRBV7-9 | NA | CASSRWTGPDTQYF | TGTGCCAGCAGTAGGTGGACAGGGCCAGATACGCAGTATTTT
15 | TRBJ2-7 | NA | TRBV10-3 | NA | CAISDTERTSYEQYF | TGTGCCATCAGTGATACCGAGCGGACCTCCTACGAGCAGTACTTC
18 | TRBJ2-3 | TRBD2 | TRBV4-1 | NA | CASSQGDGGGRGSGSQYF | TGCGCCAGCAGCCAAGGTGATGGAGGCGGGAGGGGGTCTGGGTCGCAGTATTTT
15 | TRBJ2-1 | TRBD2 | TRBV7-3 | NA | CASSSGGRVENEQFF | TGTGCCAGCAGCAGCGGCGGGAGGGTTGAGAATGAGCAGTTCTTC
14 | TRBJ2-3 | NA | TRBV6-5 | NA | CASSYPSSTDTQYF | TGTGCCAGCAGTTACCCGAGTAGCACAGATACGCAGTATTTT
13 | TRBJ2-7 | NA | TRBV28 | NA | CATQSGTTYEQYF | TGTGCCACCCAAAGCGGAACTACCTACGAGCAGTACTTC
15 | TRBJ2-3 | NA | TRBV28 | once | CASRLGGGSTDTQYF | TGTGCCAGCAGACTGGGTGGCGGTAGCACAGATACGCAGTATTTT
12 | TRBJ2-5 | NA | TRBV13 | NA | CASSSEAETQYF | TGTGCCAGCAGCTCCGAGGCAGAGACCCAGTACTTC
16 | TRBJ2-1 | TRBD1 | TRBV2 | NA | CASSDFLTGHNNEQFF | TGTGCCAGCAGTGATTTTCTGACAGGGCACAACAATGAGCAGTTCTTC
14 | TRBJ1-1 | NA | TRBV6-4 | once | CASSDDNLNTEAFF | TGTGCCAGCAGTGACGACAACTTGAACACTGAAGCTTTCTTT
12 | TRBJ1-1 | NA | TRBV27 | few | CASRGSGTEAFF | TGTGCCAGCAGGGGCTCCGGCACTGAAGCTTTCTTT
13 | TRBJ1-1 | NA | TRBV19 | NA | CASSIGQSTEAFF | TGTGCCAGTAGTATAGGACAGTCCACTGAAGCTTTCTTT
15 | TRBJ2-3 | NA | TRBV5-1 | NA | CASSPSPGAIDTQYF | TGCGCCAGCAGCCCGTCGCCGGGAGCAATAGATACGCAGTATTTT
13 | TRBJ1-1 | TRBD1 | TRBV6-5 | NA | CASRQGQHTEAFF | TGTGCCAGCAGGCAGGGACAGCACACTGAAGCTTTCTTT
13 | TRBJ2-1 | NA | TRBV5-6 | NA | CASSSPNNNEQFF | TGTGCCAGCAGCTCGCCCAACAACAATGAGCAGTTCTTC
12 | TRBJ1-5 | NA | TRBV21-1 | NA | CASSKLAWPQHF | TGTGCCAGCAGCAAACTGGCATGGCCCCAGCATTTT
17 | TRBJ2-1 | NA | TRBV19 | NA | CASSMETGVSPYNEQFF | TGTGCCAGTAGTATGGAAACGGGAGTGTCTCCCTACAATGAGCAGTTCTTC
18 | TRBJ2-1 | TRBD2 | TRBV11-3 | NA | CASSLDQGGSSRYNEQFF | TGTGCCAGCAGCTTAGATCAGGGAGGGTCTAGCAGATACAATGAGCAGTTCTTC
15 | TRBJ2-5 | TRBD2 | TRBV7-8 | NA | CASSRGDGTGETQYF | TGTGCCAGCAGCCGGGGGGACGGGACCGGTGAGACCCAGTACTTC
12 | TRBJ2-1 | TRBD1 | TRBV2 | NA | CASSPDRGEQFF | TGTGCCAGCAGCCCGGACAGGGGTGAGCAGTTCTTC
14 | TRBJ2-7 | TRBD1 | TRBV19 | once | CASSFRQGNNEQYF | TGTGCCAGTAGTTTCCGACAGGGAAACAACGAGCAGTACTTC
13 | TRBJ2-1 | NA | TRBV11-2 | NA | CASSLGLENGQFF | TGTGCCAGCAGCTTAGGACTCGAGAATGGGCAGTTCTTC
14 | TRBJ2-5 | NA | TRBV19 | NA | CASSIRGRGETQYF | TGTGCCAGTAGTATTCGGGGGCGGGGGGAGACCCAGTACTTC
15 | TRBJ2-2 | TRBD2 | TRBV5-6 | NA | CASSLAEGLSGELFF | TGTGCCAGCAGTCTAGCGGAGGGTCTATCCGGGGAGCTGTTTTTT
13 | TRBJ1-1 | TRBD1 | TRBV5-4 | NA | CASSHTGGTEAFF | TGTGCCAGCAGCCACACAGGGGGAACTGAAGCTTTCTTT
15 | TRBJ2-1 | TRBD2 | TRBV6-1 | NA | CASSSGTSGGNEQFF | TGTGCCAGCAGTTCCGGGACTAGCGGGGGAAATGAGCAGTTCTTC
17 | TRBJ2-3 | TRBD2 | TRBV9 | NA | CASSVGPGLAGAATQYF | TGTGCCAGCAGCGTAGGGCCTGGGCTAGCGGGAGCAGCTACGCAGTATTTT
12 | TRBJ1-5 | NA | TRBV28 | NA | CATAEGGQPQHF | TGTGCCACTGCCGAGGGAGGTCAGCCCCAGCATTTT
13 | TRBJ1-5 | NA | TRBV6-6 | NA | CASRGRENQPQHF | TGTGCCAGCAGGGGACGGGAGAATCAGCCCCAGCATTTT